This TCR beta chain derives from a study of technical replicates of blood from a handful of donors. For this clone: It is unclear where the CDR3 begins or ends on the DNA, so no DNA is shown, and the CDR3 is as TCRdb lists it.

The CDR3 length equals 12 residues, ends included. The germline V gene has CDR1 MDHEN and CDR2 SYDVKM. Only in-frame clones appear in the TCRdb table, and some are missing; sequencing was by immunoSEQ multiplex PCR. The profile shows fewer than 100,000 clones, 97% of them singletons. This receptor was identified in a human donor in good health. Sequenced: T cells isolated from PBMCs. The chain joins TRBV28 to TRBJ2-2; the table's D call, TRBD2, has no DNA check behind it. The CDR3 spells CASSFGEGELFF.